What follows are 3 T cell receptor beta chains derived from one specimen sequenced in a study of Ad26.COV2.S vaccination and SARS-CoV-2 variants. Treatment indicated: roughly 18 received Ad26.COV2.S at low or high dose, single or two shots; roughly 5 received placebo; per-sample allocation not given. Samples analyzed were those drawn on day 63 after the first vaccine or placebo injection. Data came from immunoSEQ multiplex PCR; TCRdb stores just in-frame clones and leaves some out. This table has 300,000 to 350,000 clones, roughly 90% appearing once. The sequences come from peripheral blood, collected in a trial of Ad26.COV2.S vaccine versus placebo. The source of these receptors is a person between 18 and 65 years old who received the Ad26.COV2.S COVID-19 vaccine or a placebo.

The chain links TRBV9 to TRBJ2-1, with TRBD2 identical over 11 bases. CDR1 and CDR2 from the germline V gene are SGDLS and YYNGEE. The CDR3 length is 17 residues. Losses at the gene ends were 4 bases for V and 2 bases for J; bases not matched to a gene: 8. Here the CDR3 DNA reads TGTGCCAGCAGCCCACAGATTAGCGGGAGGGCCTACAATGAGCAGTTCTTC. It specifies CASSPQISGRAYNEQFF.

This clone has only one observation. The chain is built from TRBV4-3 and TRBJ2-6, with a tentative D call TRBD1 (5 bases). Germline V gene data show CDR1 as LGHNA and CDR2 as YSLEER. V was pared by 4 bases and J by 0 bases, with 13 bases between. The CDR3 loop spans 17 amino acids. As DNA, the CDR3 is TGCGCCAGCAGCCCCACCGACAGTCCCTCTGGGGCCAACGTCCTGACTTTC. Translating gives CASSPTDSPSGANVLTF.

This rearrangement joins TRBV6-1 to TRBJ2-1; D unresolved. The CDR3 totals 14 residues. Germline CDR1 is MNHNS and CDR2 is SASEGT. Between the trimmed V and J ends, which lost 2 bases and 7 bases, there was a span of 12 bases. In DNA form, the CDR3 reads TGTGCCAGCAGTGAATCAGGACGTGCTAATGAGCAGTTCTTC. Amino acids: CASSESGRANEQFF.